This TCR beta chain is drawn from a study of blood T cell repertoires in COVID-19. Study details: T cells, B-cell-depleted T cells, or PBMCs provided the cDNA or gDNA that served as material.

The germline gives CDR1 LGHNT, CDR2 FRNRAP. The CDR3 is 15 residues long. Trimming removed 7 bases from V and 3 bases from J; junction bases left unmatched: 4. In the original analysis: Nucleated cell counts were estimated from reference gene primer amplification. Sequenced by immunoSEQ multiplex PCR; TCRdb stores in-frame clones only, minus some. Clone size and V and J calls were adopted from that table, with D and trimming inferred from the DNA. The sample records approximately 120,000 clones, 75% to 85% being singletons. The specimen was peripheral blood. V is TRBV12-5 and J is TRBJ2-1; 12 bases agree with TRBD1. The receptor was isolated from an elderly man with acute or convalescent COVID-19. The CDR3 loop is CASARDRGLYNEQFF. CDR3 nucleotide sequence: TGTGCTAGTGCCAGGGACAGGGGGCTCTACAATGAGCAGTTCTTC.